These 23 T cell receptor beta chains came from one sample sequenced in a study of technical replicates of blood from a handful of donors listed by TCRdb under 2017. The library was prepared using the immunoSEQ multiplex PCR assay. The clones in this table, taken by TCRdb from immuneACCESS, are in-frame only. Not every clone is retained; where verified, under half of the shortfall comes from an unresolved V gene, and the cause of the rest is unknown. Across this sample there are 68,000 or so clones, with around 91% seen only once. The ten largest clones capture approximately 0.4% of the sample. The source material was T cells isolated from PBMCs. The receptors stem from a human donor in good health.

The V gene is TRBV30, the J gene TRBJ1-5; D is possibly TRBD1 (5 bases). In germline, CDR1 is GTSNPN, CDR2 SVGIG (reference sequence). V was trimmed by 5 bases and J by 5 bases, leaving 13 bases between them. CDR3 size: 13 residues. Here the CDR3 reads CAWGQGGDQPQHF. The CDR3 DNA follows: TGTGCCTGGGGTCAGGGTGGGGATCAGCCCCAGCATTTT.

This sequence joins TRBV7-6 and TRBJ1-4, with D unclear. Trimming took 5 bases from V and 2 from J, leaving 12 bases between them. The CDR3 has 15 amino acids. Germline assignment: CDR1 SGHVS and CDR2 FNYEAQ. The CDR3 region is CASSPTPATNEKLFF. In nucleotides, the CDR3 is TGTGCCAGCAGCCCTACCCCAGCGACTAATGAAAAACTGTTTTTT.

The chain couples TRBV7-2 to TRBJ1-1, with D uncertain. The V and J ends lost 1 base and 4 bases respectively, with 10 bases between them. CDR3 length: 14 residues. In germline, CDR1 is SGHTA, CDR2 FQGNSA. CDR3 in amino acids: CASSLERGLTEAFF. DNA of the CDR3: TGTGCCAGCAGCTTAGAACGGGGTCTCACTGAAGCTTTCTTT.

The V call is TRBV5-6, the J call TRBJ1-4; D perhaps matches TRBD1 (6 bases). The germline V gene has CDR1 SGHDT and CDR2 YYEEEE. Trimming removed 4 bases at V and 6 bases at J, with 19 bases between. This CDR3 is 16 amino acids long. CDR3 sequence (DNA): TGTGCCAGCAGCCTGGCCTCCGGGACAATCCATGAAAAACTGTTTTTT. As protein: CASSLASGTIHEKLFF.

V and J are TRBV19 and TRBJ1-1; no reliable D call. The germline V and J ends were trimmed by 8 bases and 0 bases, with 22 bases remaining between them. This CDR3 spans 17 amino acids. Germline V gene sequence: CDR1 LNHDA, CDR2 SQIVND (reference sequence). The CDR3 DNA reads TGTGCCAGTTCCTTTGTGAATCCGGTTGGTATGAACACTGAAGCTTTCTTT. It specifies CASSFVNPVGMNTEAFF.

The gene calls are TRBV4-3 and TRBJ2-3; D not certain. Trimming left V 0 bases short and J 5 bases short, with 3 bases between. CDR1 LGHNA and CDR2 YSLEER come from the germline V gene. The CDR3 consists of 12 residues. The DNA for the CDR3 is TGCGCCAGCAGCCAAGATCGAGATACGCAGTATTTT. Its translation is CASSQDRDTQYF.

V gene TRBV27 combines with J gene TRBJ2-1; the match to TRBD2 covers 8 bases. V trimming: 6 bases; J trimming: 0 bases; junction bases outside the gene matches: 13. There are 18 residues in the CDR3. CDR1 and CDR2 (germline): MNHEY, SMNVEV (reference sequence). The CDR3 reads CASRPLRVAGHSYNEQFF. Written as DNA, the CDR3 is TGTGCCAGCAGACCTTTGAGGGTAGCGGGACACTCCTACAATGAGCAGTTCTTC.

V and J are TRBV6-5 and TRBJ1-2; D is undetermined. Germline CDR1 MNHEY, CDR2 SVGAGI. V was cut by 8 bases and J by 8 bases, with 9 bases left in between. The CDR3 has 10 amino acids. As DNA, the CDR3 is TGTGCCAGCCGAGGGAGCGGCTACACCTTC. Protein product: CASRGSGYTF.

This chain connects TRBV6-1 to TRBJ1-1, with D hard to call. The CDR3 length is 15 residues. V was pared by 6 bases and J by 0 bases, with 14 bases between. Germline lookup yields CDR1 MNHNS and CDR2 SASEGT. Written as DNA, the CDR3 is TGTGCCAGCAGCCCCACCCACGGGGTGAACACTGAAGCTTTCTTT. Encoded protein: CASSPTHGVNTEAFF.

This clone was found a few times. This chain connects TRBV4-1 to TRBJ2-1; maybe TRBD2 (6 bases). V shed 4 bases and J shed 5 bases, with 12 bases lying between them. Per germline, CDR1 MGHRA and CDR2 YSYEKL. This CDR3 has 14 residues. This chain's CDR3 is CASSPLTSNNEQFF. CDR3 coding DNA: TGCGCCAGCAGCCCCCTGACTAGTAACAATGAGCAGTTCTTC.

The V gene is TRBV2, the J gene TRBJ2-2, with 9 bases identical to TRBD2. CDR1 is SNHLY and CDR2 is FYNNEI in the germline V gene. This CDR3 comprises 15 residues. Trimming at V came to 5 bases and at J to 1 base, leaving 2 bases not matched to a gene. CDR3 DNA sequence: TGTGCCAGCAGTAAGACTAGCGGGAACACCGGGGAGCTGTTTTTT. Its protein is CASSKTSGNTGELFF.

This chain joins TRBV7-9 and TRBJ2-1, with D perhaps matching TRBD1 (5 bases). Germline CDR1 reads SEHNR; CDR2 reads FQNEAQ (reference sequence). Trimming left V 1 base short and J 10 bases short, with 8 bases between. There are 12 residues in the CDR3. The DNA of the CDR3 is TGTGCCAGCAGCTTAGGGGGCCTCGAGCAGTTCTTC. Encoded protein: CASSLGGLEQFF.

The J gene is TRBJ1-5, the V gene TRBV19, with 9 bases aligning to TRBD1. Germline V gene sequence: CDR1 LNHDA, CDR2 SQIVND (reference sequence). The CDR3 length is 14 residues. V trimming: 6 bases; J trimming: 7 bases; junction bases outside the gene matches: 7. DNA for the CDR3: TGTGCCAGTAGGCAGGGGACAGGGAAACAGCCCCAGCATTTT. It specifies CASRQGTGKQPQHF. Complete variable domain (other parts from reference TRBV19 and TRBJ1-5): DGGITQSPKYLFRKEGQNVTLSCEQNLNHDAMYWYRQDPGQGLRLIYYSQIVNDFQKGDIAEGYSVSREKKESFPLTVTSAQKNPTAFYLCASRQGTGKQPQHFGDGTRLSIL.

The chain couples TRBV5-1 to TRBJ1-1; D ambiguous. This CDR3 has 12 residues. V shed 2 bases and J shed 1 base, with 3 bases lying between them. Germline loops: CDR1 SGHRS, CDR2 YFSETQ. Here the CDR3 DNA reads TGCGCCAGCAGCTTAGCGAACACTGAAGCTTTCTTT. This codes for CASSLANTEAFF.

The gene calls are TRBV25-1 and TRBJ2-7, with D tentatively TRBD1 (6 bases). With 3 bases removed from V and 3 bases from J, the gap between germline ends came to 9 bases. Germline V gene data show CDR1 as MGHDK and CDR2 as SYGVNS. This CDR3 spans 13 amino acids. CDR3 amino acids: CASSEGAYYEQYF. CDR3 nucleotides: TGTGCCAGCAGTGAGGGGGCGTACTACGAGCAGTACTTC.

The genes are TRBV7-9 and TRBJ2-7, with TRBD2 as a possible D gene (5 bases). The germline V gene encodes CDR1 SEHNR and CDR2 FQNEAQ (reference sequence). V was clipped by 0 bases and J by 5 bases, with 14 bases between them. CDR3 length equals 15 residues. The CDR3 DNA is TGTGCCAGCAGCTTAGCTTCGGGAAGGAACCACGAGCAGTACTTC. Translating gives CASSLASGRNHEQYF. The complete variable domain, with remaining parts taken from reference TRBV7-9 and TRBJ2-7, reads DTGVSQNPRHKITKRGQNVTFRCDPISEHNRLYWYRQTLGQGPEFLTYFQNEAQLEKSRLLSDRFSAERPKGSFSTLEIQRTEQGDSAMYLCASSLASGRNHEQYFGPGTRLTVT.

The J gene is TRBJ2-1, the V gene TRBV7-2, with TRBD2 identical over 13 bases. The CDR3 runs to 15 residues. Trimming removed 6 bases from V and 7 bases from J; junction bases left unmatched: 6. From germline, CDR1 is SGHTA and CDR2 FQGNSA. CDR3 bases: TGTGCCAGCAGACGGACTAGCGGGAGTAGGAATGAGCAGTTCTTC. It specifies CASRRTSGSRNEQFF.

The rearrangement links TRBV13 to TRBJ1-2; no firm D call. This CDR3 has 11 amino acids. The germline CDR1 and CDR2 sequences are PRHDT and FYEKMQ (reference sequence). The V end was cut by 4 bases, the J end by 8 bases, with 8 bases between. The CDR3 region is CASSSPGGYTF. DNA for the CDR3: TGTGCCAGCAGCTCCCCCGGGGGCTACACCTTC.

In its sample, this clone was seen once. The chain carries TRBV27 and TRBJ1-2; 9 nucleotides align to TRBD1. Germline V CDR1 and CDR2: MNHEY, SMNVEV (reference sequence). After removal of 0 bases from V and 6 bases from J, the junction contained 5 bases not matched to a gene. The CDR3 runs to 15 residues. This chain's CDR3 is CASSLSIRTGDGYTF. The CDR3 coding sequence is TGTGCCAGCAGTTTATCGATACGGACAGGGGATGGCTACACCTTC.

V and J are TRBV5-1 and TRBJ2-3; possibly TRBD1 for D (6 bases). The CDR3 is made up of 14 amino acids. Trimming took 4 bases from V and 0 from J, leaving 9 bases between them. CDR1 and CDR2 (germline): SGHRS, YFSETQ. DNA for the CDR3: TGCGCCAGCAGCATTACAGGGAGCACAGATACGCAGTATTTT. Protein: CASSITGSTDTQYF. The full variable domain, completed using reference TRBV5-1 and TRBJ2-3, is KAGVTQTPRYLIKTRGQQVTLSCSPISGHRSVSWYQQTPGQGLQFLFEYFSETQRNKGNFPGRFSGRQFSNSRSEMNVSTLELGDSALYLCASSITGSTDTQYFGPGTRLTVL.

This clone was counted a single time. The gene calls are TRBV7-3 and TRBJ1-1; TRBD1 is a possible D gene (5 bases). Germline assignment: CDR1 SGHTA and CDR2 FQGTGA. Between the trimmed V and J ends, which lost 3 bases and 3 bases, there was a span of 8 bases. This CDR3 region has 13 residues. The CDR3 here is CASSFGQDTEAFF. CDR3 in DNA: TGTGCCAGCAGCTTTGGACAAGACACTGAAGCTTTCTTT.

V usage is TRBV27 and J usage is TRBJ2-7, with 12 bases matching TRBD2. Germline V gene data show CDR1 as MNHEY and CDR2 as SMNVEV (reference sequence). Losses at the gene ends were 5 bases for V and 6 bases for J; bases not matched to a gene: 2. The CDR3 length is 13 residues. CDR3 in amino acids: CASSGLAGFEQYF. The CDR3 DNA sequence: TGTGCCAGCAGTGGACTAGCGGGATTCGAGCAGTACTTC.

J is TRBJ2-2 and V is TRBV6-5, with D tentatively TRBD1 (6 bases). Per the germline V gene, CDR1 is MNHEY and CDR2 is SVGAGI. The CDR3 loop spans 15 amino acids. V dropped 3 bases and J dropped 10 bases, with 18 bases sitting between them. CDR3 in amino acids: CASSYSQGVLEELFF. The CDR3 DNA follows: TGTGCCAGCAGTTATTCACAGGGAGTCCTCGAGGAGCTGTTTTTT.